The TCR beta chain described here comes from a study of neurological immune-mediated disorders. In each sequencing run, over 180 million TCR-beta sequences were generated from 15-18 subjects. TCRdb ran MiXCR on the 5' RACE reads and lists one entry per CDR3 protein. The top ten clones hold 6.5% to 8.5% of a sample with about 60,000 distinct CDR3 sequences, 9.5% to 12% of them seen once. Trimming stripped 2 bases from V and 3 bases from J, with 8 bases between. This CDR3 has 13 residues. Germline V gene data show CDR1 as DFQATT and CDR2 as SNEGSKA (reference sequence). This clonotype was seen many times. Indicated time point: longitudinal time-point 1 (baseline). Unsorted libraries were derived from 2 million PBMCs stored at -80 C.

The chain links TRBV20-1 to TRBJ1-5; tentative D call: TRBD1 (5 bases). Sequenced sample: PBMCs. This receptor was identified in a male donor with HTLV-1-associated myelopathy (HAM/TSP). The CDR3 here is CSARHRFNQPQHF. CDR3 DNA: TGCAGTGCTAGACACAGGTTCAATCAGCCCCAGCATTTT.